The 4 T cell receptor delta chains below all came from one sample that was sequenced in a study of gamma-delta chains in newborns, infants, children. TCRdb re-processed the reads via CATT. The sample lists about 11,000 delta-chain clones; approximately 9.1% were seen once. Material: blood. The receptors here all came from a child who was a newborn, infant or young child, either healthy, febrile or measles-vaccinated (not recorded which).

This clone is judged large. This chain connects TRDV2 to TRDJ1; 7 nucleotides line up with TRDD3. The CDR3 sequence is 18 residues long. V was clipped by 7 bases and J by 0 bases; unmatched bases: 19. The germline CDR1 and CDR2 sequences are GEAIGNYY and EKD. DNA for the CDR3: TGTGCCTGCCTCGGACTGGGGCCTGATGGTCCGTACACCGATAAACTCATCTTT. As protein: CACLGLGPDGPYTDKLIF.

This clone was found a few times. CDR3 DNA: TGTGCCTGTGACACCCTATTCTACGGGGGGTACGCGACCGATAAACTCATCTTT. It translates to CACDTLFYGGYATDKLIF. The V gene is TRDV2, the J gene TRDJ1, with a tentative D call TRDD3 (5 bases). The CDR3 contains 18 residues. V dropped 0 bases and J dropped 2 bases, with 21 bases sitting between them. Germline CDR1 GEAIGNYY, CDR2 EKD.

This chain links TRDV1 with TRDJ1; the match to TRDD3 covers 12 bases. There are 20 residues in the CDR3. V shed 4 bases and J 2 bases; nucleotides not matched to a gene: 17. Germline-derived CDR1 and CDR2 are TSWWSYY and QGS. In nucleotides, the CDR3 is TGTGCTCTTGGGGCGGCCCGCCCTGTACTGGGGGATACCTCAACCGATAAACTCATCTTT. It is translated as CALGAARPVLGDTSTDKLIF.

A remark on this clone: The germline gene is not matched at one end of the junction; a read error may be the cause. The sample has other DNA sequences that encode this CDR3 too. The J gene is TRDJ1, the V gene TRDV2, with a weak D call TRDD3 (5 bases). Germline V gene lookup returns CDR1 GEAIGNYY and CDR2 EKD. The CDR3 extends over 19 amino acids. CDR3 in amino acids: CACDTVSWRGILYTDKLIF. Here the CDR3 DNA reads TGTGCCTGCGACACCGTCTCCTGGCGGGGAATCCTGTACACCGATAAACTCATCTTT.